A selection of T cell receptor beta chains follows, all from one sample in a study of blood T cell repertoires in COVID-19. The repertoire was sequenced with immunoSEQ multiplex PCR; TCRdb's copy has only in-frame clones and lacks some. The sample carries roughly 380,000 clones, approximately 89% recorded once. Sequencing was done on a sample of PBMCs or T cells enriched from blood (not recorded which). The receptors here all came from a man between 25 and 39 years old who had recovered from COVID-19. The CDR3 runs from the conserved cysteine through the conserved F or W. D genes are given only for firm matches. Part of the rows lack a size; the others show once, few, many or a class for expanded clones.

>TRBJ1-4|-|-|TRBV7-9
TGTGCCAGCAGCTTCGGGAATCCGGGGGAAAAACTGTTTTTT
CASSFGNPGEKLFF
>TRBJ2-1|TRBD2|-|TRBV10-3
TGTGCCATCAGTGAGTCGCGAGCGGGGGATTACAATGAGCAGTTCTTC
CAISESRAGDYNEQFF
>TRBJ1-1|-|-|TRBV9
TGTGCCAGCAGCGGCTCGGGCAGGGGAGAAGCTTTCTTT
CASSGSGRGEAFF
>TRBJ1-6|-|-|TRBV5-1
TGCGCCAGCAGCTTGAGCACAGAGTTGGAAATCCTCCACTTT
CASSLSTELEILHF
>TRBJ2-2|TRBD2|-|TRBV19
TGTGCCAGTCACCCGGGAGGGGTCGGGGAGCTGTTTTTT
CASHPGGVGELFF
>TRBJ2-1|-|-|TRBV19
TGTGCCAGTAGCACCAGGGGCCGTAATGAGCAGTTCTTC
CASSTRGRNEQFF
>TRBJ1-4|TRBD1|-|TRBV6-5
TGTGCCAGCAGAGAGGGACAGGGAGGTGAAAAACTGTTTTTT
CASREGQGGEKLFF
>TRBJ1-2|-|-|TRBV27
TGTGCCAGCAGTCCGGACAGTAACTATGGCTACACCTTC
CASSPDSNYGYTF
>TRBJ2-7|-|few|TRBV18
TGTGCCAGCTCACCCGCCCCCAGGGAGGTCGCCTACGAGCAGTACTTC
CASSPAPREVAYEQYF
>TRBJ2-3|TRBD2|-|TRBV5-1
TGCGCCAGCGGGACTAGCGGGGATAATACGCAGTATTTT
CASGTSGDNTQYF
>TRBJ2-7|TRBD2|-|TRBV10-3
TGTGCCACGACTAGCGGGGGATCCTACGAGCAGTACTTC
CATTSGGSYEQYF
>TRBJ2-3|TRBD2|once|TRBV7-2
TGTGCCAGCAGCTTACGAAGCGGGGGGACCTACACAGATACGCAGTATTTT
CASSLRSGGTYTDTQYF
>TRBJ1-2|-|-|TRBV10-3
TGTGCCATCAGTGAGCTCGAGGCTAACTATGGCTACACCTTC
CAISELEANYGYTF
>TRBJ2-3|-|once|TRBV10-2
TGCGCCAGCAGTTATCAAGCAGGGAGCACAGATACGCAGTATTTT
CASSYQAGSTDTQYF
>TRBJ2-3|-|-|TRBV19
TGTGCCAGTAGTATTACAGGGAGTTTCACAGATACGCAGTATTTT
CASSITGSFTDTQYF
>TRBJ2-3|TRBD2|-|TRBV4-1
TGCGCCAGCAGCCTCCCGAATCAGCGACTAGCGGGGGAAAGCACAGATACGCAGTATTTT
CASSLPNQRLAGESTDTQYF
>TRBJ1-2|TRBD1|few|TRBV19
TGTGCCAGCGTGGACAGGGCTCGCTCACTCGACTATGGCTACACCTTC
CASVDRARSLDYGYTF
>TRBJ1-6|-|-|TRBV19
TGTGCCAGTAGTCCCCGGGACAAGAATTCACCCCTCCACTTT
CASSPRDKNSPLHF
>TRBJ1-3|-|-|TRBV3-1/TRBV3-2
TGTGCCAGCAGCCAGGTAGTCTCTGGAAACACCATATATTTT
CASSQVVSGNTIYF
>TRBJ2-1|-|-|TRBV7-2
TGTGCCAGCAGCTTAGCGAGAGACAATGAGCAGTTCTTC
CASSLARDNEQFF
>TRBJ2-7|-|few|TRBV6-5
TGTGCCAGCAACCTCCGGAGGGCAGGGTTCGACGAGCAGTACTTC
CASNLRRAGFDEQYF
>TRBJ1-2|-|-|TRBV7-9
TGTGCCAGCAGCGAAATAATAGCTAACTATGGCTACACCTTC
CASSEIIANYGYTF
>TRBJ1-2|-|-|TRBV7-9
TGTGCCAGCAGCTCCAACCCCCCAGGATATGGCTACACCTTC
CASSSNPPGYGYTF
>TRBJ2-1|TRBD2|-|TRBV5-1
TGCGCCAGCAGCCCGAGACTAGCGGAAAGCTCCTACAATGAACAGTTCTTC
CASSPRLAESSYNEQFF
>TRBJ2-3|TRBD1|-|TRBV11-3
TGTGCCAGCAGCTCAGGGGGAAGCACAGATACGCAGTATTTT
CASSSGGSTDTQYF
>TRBJ1-1|TRBD1|-|TRBV10-3
TGTGCCATCAGCTTGGGGACAGCGAACACTGAAGCTTTCTTT
CAISLGTANTEAFF
>TRBJ1-4|TRBD1|-|TRBV27
TGTGCCAGCAGTTTTTCCTACAGGGGGCTGCAAGAAAAACTGTTTTTT
CASSFSYRGLQEKLFF
>TRBJ2-3|-|-|TRBV6-5
TGTGCCAGCAGTCAGGGGGGTACAGATACGCAGTATTTT
CASSQGGTDTQYF
>TRBJ2-5|-|-|TRBV6-5
TGTGCCAGCAGTCCCCAAATCAAGCCCGAGACCCAGTACTTC
CASSPQIKPETQYF
>TRBJ2-7|-|-|TRBV11-2
TGTGCCAGCAGCTTAGGTCCGGGAACAATGGGAGAGCAGTACTTC
CASSLGPGTMGEQYF
>TRBJ1-1|-|-|TRBV24-1
TGTGCCACCAGTGGTAGCTGGGAAGCTTTCTTT
CATSGSWEAFF
>TRBJ2-7|-|-|TRBV7-2
TGTGCCAGCAGCACCGCGGACAGAAGGAACGAGCAGTACTTC
CASSTADRRNEQYF
>TRBJ1-6|-|-|TRBV10-3
TGTGCCATCAGCGAACAGGCCCTGAGCTCCTATAATTCACCCCTCCACTTT
CAISEQALSSYNSPLHF
>TRBJ2-2|TRBD1|few|TRBV27
TGTGCCAGCAGTTTATCTTCGACAGGGATCGTCACCGGGGAGCTGTTTTTT
CASSLSSTGIVTGELFF
>TRBJ1-1|-|once|TRBV6-1
TGTGCCAGCAGTGAAGGTGTTTATACTGAAGCTTTCTTT
CASSEGVYTEAFF
>TRBJ2-2|TRBD1|few|TRBV7-9
TGTGCCAGCAGCTCCGGACAGGGGAGGGCCGGGGAGCTGTTTTTT
CASSSGQGRAGELFF
>TRBJ1-6|-|once|TRBV19
TGTGCCAGTAAGCAACAGTTGAATTCACCCCTCCACTTT
CASKQQLNSPLHF
>TRBJ1-5|TRBD1|-|TRBV6-5
TGTGCCAGCAGAGATTACAGGGGGCTTAGCGAGCCCCAGCATTTT
CASRDYRGLSEPQHF
>TRBJ1-1|TRBD1|-|TRBV6-5
TGTGCCAGCATTACCGGGACAGTAGCTTTCTTT
CASITGTVAFF
>TRBJ2-3|TRBD1|-|TRBV24-1
TGTGCCACCAGTGATACACGACAGGGTGGGGATACGCAGTATTTT
CATSDTRQGGDTQYF
>TRBJ1-6|-|-|TRBV6-1
TGTGCCAGCAGTGAAATGGGGAGCTCCTATAATTCACCCCTCCACTTT
CASSEMGSSYNSPLHF